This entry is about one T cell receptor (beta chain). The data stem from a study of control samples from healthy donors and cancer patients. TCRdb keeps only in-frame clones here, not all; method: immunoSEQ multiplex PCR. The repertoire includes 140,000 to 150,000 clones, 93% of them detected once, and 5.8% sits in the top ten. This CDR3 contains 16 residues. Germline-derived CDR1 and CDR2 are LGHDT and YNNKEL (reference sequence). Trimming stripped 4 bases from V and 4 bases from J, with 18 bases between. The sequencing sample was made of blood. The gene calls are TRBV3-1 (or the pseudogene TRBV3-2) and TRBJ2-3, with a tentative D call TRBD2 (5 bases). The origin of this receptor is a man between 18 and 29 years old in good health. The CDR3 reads CASSRAGSGLSDTQYF. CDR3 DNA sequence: TGTGCCAGCAGCCGCGCAGGCAGCGGATTATCAGATACGCAGTATTTT.